Below, 23 T cell receptor beta chains from the same sample are listed, as sequenced in a study of spatial heterogeneity in lung cancer (dated by TCRdb to the late 2010s). In light of the paper, this sample's time point label describes: sample taken at primary tumor resection. Broader findings and caveats from the paper: The tumor nonsynonymous mutation count correlated with the number of expanded alpha and beta TCRs within the tumor.

Library creation used 5' RACE. Instrument used: NextSeq 500. Clones were called with MiXCR by TCRdb after fastp trimmed the public reads at Q25, and only in-frame beta chains were retained. Here each entry gathers all rows of one CDR3 protein and keeps the most common genes and DNA. The sample table contains about 7,000 distinct CDR3 sequences; only one count was recorded for roughly 13% of them. The ten top clones hold 8.1% of the sample. Their recognized antigens are unknown. Sequencing used lung tumor tissue, obtained at surgery. The receptors stem from a male donor with early-stage non-small cell lung cancer.

Of note for this clonotype: Since it is a stray read in a library aimed at alpha chains, this beta chain has a size that is not meaningful. This chain connects TRBV9 to TRBJ2-3; the D is unclear. Deletions cut 8 bases from V and 6 bases from J, with 19 bases between. The CDR3 covers 14 residues. Germline V gene lookup returns CDR1 SGDLS and CDR2 YYNGEE. CDR3 loop: CASLPMTASDTQYF. The CDR3 DNA is TGTGCCAGTCTTCCAATGACCGCTTCCGATACGCAGTATTTT.

This clonotype is medium-sized. This beta chain lies outside the target of a library built for alpha chains; its clone size means little. The V gene is TRBV12-3 or TRBV12-4, the J gene TRBJ2-6, with a possible D match to TRBD1 (6 bases). The CDR3 runs to 15 residues. Trimming took 5 bases from V and 1 from J, leaving 9 bases between them. For the CDR3, the DNA is TGTGCCAGCAGTGTAAGGGGGTCTGGGGCCAACGTCCTGACTTTC. Its protein product is CASSVRGSGANVLTF.

This clonotype showed up many times. The library was designed around alpha chains, so this beta chain is a stray read whose abundance carries little weight. This sequence joins TRBV5-1 and TRBJ1-6; D remains ambiguous. The CDR3 is 17 amino acids. The V gene lost 2 bases and the J gene lost 7 bases, with 19 bases spanning the gap. Germline lookup yields CDR1 SGHRS and CDR2 YFSETQ. The CDR3 nucleotides are TGCGCCAGCAGCTTAGGCTTCGGCGGGATGGGAAATTCACCCCTCCACTTT. As protein: CASSLGFGGMGNSPLHF.

For this clonotype: A library made for alpha chains picked up this beta chain off target, so its size means little. V is TRBV7-2 and J is TRBJ2-6; the D is unclear. This CDR3 has 15 residues. Germline CDR1 reads SGHTA; CDR2 reads FQGNSA. Trimming stripped 5 bases from V and 2 bases from J, with 10 bases between. The CDR3 DNA sequence: TGTGCCAGCAGCACCTCCCTCACTGGGGCCAACGTCCTGACTTTC. This translates into CASSTSLTGANVLTF.

At least ten counts were recorded for this clonotype. Found in a library prepared for alpha chains, this beta chain is an off-target read, and its abundance has little meaning. This chain connects TRBV20-1 to TRBJ2-3; 9 nucleotides line up with TRBD2. After removal of 1 base from V and 4 bases from J, the junction contained 3 bases not matched to a gene. This CDR3 comprises 14 residues. CDR1 and CDR2 (germline): DFQATT, SNEGSKA (reference sequence). The CDR3 bases are TGCAGTGCTAGAGGCGGCGGGAGGGCAGATACGCAGTATTTT. Protein product: CSARGGGRADTQYF.

At least ten counts were recorded for this clonotype. A library made for alpha chains picked up this beta chain off target, so its size means little. In DNA form, the CDR3 reads TGCAGTGCTAGAGGGGGACTAGCGGGACTCTACGAGCAGTACTTC. Its translation: CSARGGLAGLYEQYF. The V gene is TRBV20-1, the J gene TRBJ2-7; TRBD2 matches at 13 bases. CDR3 length: 15 amino acids. Germline assignment: CDR1 DFQATT and CDR2 SNEGSKA (reference sequence). V gave up 1 base and J gave up 3 bases; unmatched junction bases: 3.

The table lists this clonotype with many counts. Found in a library prepared for alpha chains, this beta chain is an off-target read, and its abundance has little meaning. The chain uses TRBV2 and TRBJ1-1, with D tentatively TRBD1 (5 bases). Trimming removed 7 bases at V and 3 bases at J, with 6 bases between. The CDR3 spans 11 residues. Germline V gene lookup returns CDR1 SNHLY and CDR2 FYNNEI. In nucleotides, the CDR3 is TGTGCCAGCATGGGACACACTGAAGCTTTCTTT. It yields the protein CASMGHTEAFF. Filled out from reference TRBV2 and TRBJ1-1, the complete variable domain reads EPEVTQTPSHQVTQMGQEVILRCVPISNHLYFYWYRQILGQKVEFLVSFYNNEISEKSEIFDDQFSVERPDGSNFTLKIRSTKLEDSAMYFCASMGHTEAFFGQGTRLTVV.

This clonotype came up many times. This beta chain slipped into a library made for alpha chains as a stray read, so its size is not meaningful. The chain combines TRBV27 with TRBJ2-3, with TRBD2 matching over 8 bases. After removal of 6 bases from V and 1 base from J, the junction contained 6 bases not matched to a gene. There are 15 residues in the CDR3. Germline V CDR1 and CDR2: MNHEY, SMNVEV (reference sequence). As DNA, the CDR3 is TGTGCCAGCAGGGGACTAGTCGCACGCACAGATACGCAGTATTTT. It is translated as CASRGLVARTDTQYF.

A word on this clonotype: The library was prepared for alpha chains; this beta chain is a stray read, so its frequency means little. The chain is built from TRBV30 and TRBJ1-4; D is unresolved. Looked up from germline, CDR1 is GTSNPN and CDR2 is SVGIG (reference sequence). V lost 4 bases and J lost 8, with 14 bases in between. The CDR3 has 13 amino acids. The CDR3 bases are TGTGCCTGGACAAGTCCCGCGGGGGAAAAACTGTTTTTT. This gives the protein CAWTSPAGEKLFF.

This clonotype showed up many times. Because the library targeted alpha chains, this beta chain is an off-target read whose size means little. V usage is TRBV12-3 or TRBV12-4 and J usage is TRBJ1-4, with D hard to call. The V end lost 1 base, the J end lost 4 bases, and 4 bases lay between the germline ends. The CDR3 totals 13 residues. Here the CDR3 DNA reads TGTGCCAGCAGTTTAGGACGTAATGAAAAACTGTTTTTT. Amino acid sequence: CASSLGRNEKLFF.

This clonotype was found many times. This beta chain is an off-target read within a library intended for alpha chains, so its frequency means little. The chain carries TRBV19 and TRBJ2-2, with 8 bases fitting TRBD2. Germline loops: CDR1 LNHDA, CDR2 SQIVND (reference sequence). Trimming removed 6 bases from V and 1 base from J; junction bases left unmatched: 1. This CDR3 has 14 residues. The CDR3 sequence is CASRLAVNTGELFF. The CDR3 DNA reads as TGTGCCAGTAGACTAGCGGTGAACACCGGGGAGCTGTTTTTT. The full variable domain, with the rest looked up from reference TRBV19 and TRBJ2-2, is DGGITQSPKYLFRKEGQNVTLSCEQNLNHDAMYWYRQDPGQGLRLIYYSQIVNDFQKGDIAEGYSVSREKKESFPLTVTSAQKNPTAFYLCASRLAVNTGELFFGEGSRLTVL.

This clonotype was counted at least ten times. This beta chain lies outside the target of a library built for alpha chains; its clone size means little. The V call is TRBV7-6, the J call TRBJ2-2, with TRBD1 as a possible D gene (6 bases). The germline CDR1 and CDR2 sequences are SGHVS and FNYEAQ. V was pared by 5 bases and J by 5 bases, with 24 bases between. The CDR3 loop spans 18 amino acids. The CDR3 sequence is CASSPTPTGRHNTGELFF. CDR3 coding DNA: TGTGCCAGCAGCCCCACTCCAACAGGGCGTCACAATACCGGGGAGCTGTTTTTT.

This clonotype was seen many times. Within a library made for alpha chains, this beta chain is off target, and its count is uninformative. This chain uses TRBV20-1 with TRBJ1-4; D remains unclear. V lost 4 bases and J lost 0, with 12 bases in between. Germline CDR1 and CDR2: DFQATT and SNEGSKA (reference sequence). This CDR3 is built from 15 residues. The CDR3, as DNA: TGCAGTGCTACAATAGACTCCTCAACTAATGAAAAACTGTTTTTT. It specifies CSATIDSSTNEKLFF.

This clonotype was observed many times. In a library made to pick up alpha chains, this beta chain is a stray read with a size that means little. The V gene is TRBV10-3, the J gene TRBJ2-1; D perhaps matches TRBD1 (6 bases). Trimming took off 6 bases at V and 5 bases at J, with 17 bases between the two ends. The V gene's germline CDR1 is ENHRY and CDR2 SYGVKD. The CDR3 consists of 15 residues. In nucleotides, the CDR3 is TGTGCCATCAGGGAACAGGGAAGAGGCAACAATGAGCAGTTCTTC. Translated, it gives CAIREQGRGNNEQFF.

With respect to this clonotype: Because the library targeted alpha chains, this beta chain is an off-target read whose size means little. The chain links TRBV21-1 to TRBJ1-3. TRBV21-1 represents a pseudogene. The CDR3 is 12 amino acids. The CDR3 coding sequence is TGTGCCAGAGGGTTTCCAGGAAACACCATATATTTT. Protein product: CARGFPGNTIYF.

This clonotype is categorized as medium-sized. This beta chain is an unintended read in a library built for alpha chains; its size means little. The genes are TRBV7-9 and TRBJ1-5, with 7 bases fitting TRBD1. The length of the CDR3 is 15 residues. Germline CDR1 is SEHNR and CDR2 is FQNEAQ (reference sequence). The V segment lost 4 bases and the J segment 4 bases; nucleotides outside the gene matches: 7. The CDR3 region has the DNA TGTGCCAGCAGCTCAACAGGGGCCTTTAATCAGCCCCAGCATTTT. Its translation: CASSSTGAFNQPQHF.

Notes on this clonotype: A library made for alpha chains picked up this beta chain off target, so its size means little. The chain uses TRBV12-5 and TRBJ2-7; D possibly corresponds to TRBD2 (5 bases). The V gene lost 3 bases and the J gene lost 5 bases, with 11 bases spanning the gap. This CDR3 is built from 13 residues. In germline, CDR1 is LGHNT, CDR2 FRNRAP. CDR3 sequence: CASGFLKGDEQYF. CDR3 in DNA: TGTGCTAGTGGTTTCTTAAAGGGAGACGAGCAGTACTTC.

There are many counts of this clonotype. Being off target in a library aimed at alpha chains, this beta chain has a size of little meaning. The chain is built from TRBV3-1 and TRBJ2-2; the D is unclear. Germline loops: CDR1 LGHDT, CDR2 YNNKEL (reference sequence). This CDR3 is built from 13 residues. V was clipped by 0 bases and J by 8 bases, with 7 bases between them. The CDR3 sequence is CASSQDLTGELFF. Here the CDR3 DNA reads TGTGCCAGCAGCCAAGATCTAACGGGGGAGCTGTTTTTT.

This clonotype was detected ten times or more. Because this beta chain is a stray read in a library intended to capture alpha chains, its abundance should not be given much weight. The CDR3 bases are TGCGCCAGCAGCTTGGTCGGACCGGACACTGAAGCTTTCTTT. Translating it yields CASSLVGPDTEAFF. The chain is built from TRBV5-1 and TRBJ1-1; D unclear. The CDR3 sequence is 14 residues long. V lost 0 bases to trimming and J lost 3 bases, with 9 bases between them. CDR1 and CDR2 (germline): SGHRS, YFSETQ.

By share of the sample, this clonotype is medium-sized. Being off target in a library aimed at alpha chains, this beta chain has a size of little meaning. The rearrangement links TRBV5-8 to TRBJ2-7; D may be TRBD1 (6 bases). The germline V gene has CDR1 SGHTS and CDR2 YDEGEE. This CDR3 has 14 amino acids. The V gene lost 4 bases and the J gene lost 4 bases, with 15 bases spanning the gap. In DNA form, the CDR3 reads TGTGCCAGCAGCCCCTGGGCAGGGGATTACGAGCAGTACGTC. It codes for CASSPWAGDYEQYV.

In this sample, this clonotype turned up many times. This beta chain is a stray sequence in a library constructed for alpha chains; its clone size is not meaningful. The rearrangement joins TRBV2 to TRBJ2-3; D uncertain. Per the germline V gene, CDR1 is SNHLY and CDR2 is FYNNEI. V was cut by 3 bases and J by 1 base, with 8 bases left in between. CDR3 length equals 14 residues. CDR3 DNA: TGTGCCAGCAGTGACAGCCACGGCACAGATACGCAGTATTTT. Amino acids: CASSDSHGTDTQYF. Filled out from reference TRBV2 and TRBJ2-3, the complete variable domain reads EPEVTQTPSHQVTQMGQEVILRCVPISNHLYFYWYRQILGQKVEFLVSFYNNEISEKSEIFDDQFSVERPDGSNFTLKIRSTKLEDSAMYFCASSDSHGTDTQYFGPGTRLTVL.

Worth noting for this clonotype: Within a library made for alpha chains, this beta chain is off target, and its count is uninformative. CDR3 coding DNA: TGTGCCAGCAGCCGACAGAGAGACACTGAAGCTTTCTTT. It yields the protein CASSRQRDTEAFF. J is TRBJ1-1 and V is TRBV27, with a tentative D call TRBD1 (5 bases). The CDR3 has 13 amino acids. V was trimmed by 6 bases and J by 3 bases, leaving 11 bases between them. Germline V gene data show CDR1 as MNHEY and CDR2 as SMNVEV (reference sequence).

Ten or more counts support this clonotype. A library made for alpha chains picked up this beta chain off target, so its size means little. The V and J genes are TRBV11-1 and TRBJ2-2; no firm D call. This CDR3 is 15 amino acids long. Germline lookup yields CDR1 SGHAT and CDR2 FQDESV (reference sequence). V was clipped by 5 bases and J by 3 bases, with 13 bases between them. The CDR3 DNA follows: TGTGCCAGCAGCCCTGGCGACTTTTACACCGGGGAGCTGTTTTTT. It yields the protein CASSPGDFYTGELFF.